The sequence of this T cell receptor (beta chain) was determined in a study of shared clonotypes between healthy human individuals. Findings of the study overall: Larger estimated richness was generally recorded for naive subsets relative to memory subsets.

The method was immunoSEQ multiplex PCR; TCRdb's version includes in-frame clones alone and lacks a portion of them. Here the sample spans more than 2,000,000 clones, approximately 93% being singletons. There were no recent acute infections or vaccinations among the donors, who were healthy HIV-negative adults. On this clone itself: Antigen specificity is unknown.

The receptor comes from a young man in good health. Some clones in this sample may be carry-over from other donors' samples. The specimen was naive CD4+ T cells from PBMCs. As to subset: CD45RA+ positively selected.

CDR3 protein: CASSPRTTGGPPPGEQYF. The CDR3 region has the DNA TGTGCCAGCTCACCACGGACCACAGGGGGTCCCCCCCCTGGGGAGCAGTACTTC. The rearrangement joins TRBV18 to TRBJ2-7; 8 bases are a match to TRBD1. The CDR3 has 18 amino acids. V gave up 1 base and J gave up 7 bases; unmatched junction bases: 18. Germline V CDR1 and CDR2: KGHSH, LQKENI.